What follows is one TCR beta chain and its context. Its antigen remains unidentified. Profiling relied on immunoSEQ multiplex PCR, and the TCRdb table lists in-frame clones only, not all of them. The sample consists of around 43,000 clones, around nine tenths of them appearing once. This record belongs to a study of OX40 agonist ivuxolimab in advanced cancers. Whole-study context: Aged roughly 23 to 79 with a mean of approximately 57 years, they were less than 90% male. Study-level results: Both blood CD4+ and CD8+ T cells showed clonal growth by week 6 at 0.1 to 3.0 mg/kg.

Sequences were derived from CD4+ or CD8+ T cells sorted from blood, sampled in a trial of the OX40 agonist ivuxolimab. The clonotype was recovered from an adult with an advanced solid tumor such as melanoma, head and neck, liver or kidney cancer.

The CDR3 coding sequence is TGTGCCAGCAGCGTAGAGGACAGGCCGCTTGGGCAGTTCTTC. Translated: CASSVEDRPLGQFF. V gene TRBV9 combines with J gene TRBJ2-1; the match to TRBD1 covers 7 bases. The CDR3 covers 14 residues. CDR1 is SGDLS and CDR2 is YYNGEE in the germline V gene. Unmatched junction bases numbered 9, after V lost 0 bases and J lost 12 bases.